This T cell receptor (beta chain) was documented in a study of T cells in Graves' hyperthyroidism and ophthalmopathy. About the study: Upon initial diagnosis and before any treatment, peripheral blood was collected.

Per the germline V gene, CDR1 is MGHRA and CDR2 is YSYEKL. This CDR3 region has 15 residues. The junction had 11 bases not matched to a gene; V was cut back by 8 bases and J by 10 bases. This clonotype was seen a few times. The target antigen is unknown. Study-level points and caveats: Ophthalmopathy prediction by the model preceded onset by a median approximately six months.

The CDR3 regions of TCR beta were amplified from RNA transcripts. The TCR CDR3 first-round RT-PCR relied on the HTBI primer set. TCRdb reanalysed the multiplex PCR reads using MiXCR and keeps one entry per CDR3 protein. This sample has roughly 300,000 distinct CDR3 sequences, with 15% to 20% found just once. The study defined stable Graves' hyperthyroidism as no ophthalmopathy progression within 18 months. Diagnostic decisions used clinical symptoms, serum thyroxine and TRAb, thyroid ultrasound and orbital computed tomography. The V call is TRBV4-1, the J call TRBJ2-1; 13 positions match TRBD2. The receptor was derived from a woman aged 45-60 years with Graves' hyperthyroidism. The sample consisted of blood. CDR3 amino acids: CASCTGLAGANEQFF. The CDR3 bases are TGCGCCAGCTGCACCGGACTAGCGGGAGCAAACGAGCAGTTCTTC.